The clone carrying this T cell receptor (beta chain) was found many times. CDR1 SGHTA and CDR2 FQGTGA come from the germline V gene. The V gene end was trimmed by 5 bases and the J gene end by 1 base; junction bases not matched to a gene: 11. The length of the CDR3 is 18 residues. This sample stems from a study of read filtering for tumor transcriptome and immune sequencing. Molecular barcoded adaptors covering alpha/delta and beta/gamma chains were used on 400 to 450 ng RNA. TCRdb itself ran the reads through MiXCR, one entry per CDR3 protein. The sample includes about 39,000 distinct CDR3 sequences, approximately 15% seen only once; the top ten take around 7%.

This clonotype was obtained from a donor at least 40 years old with multiple myeloma. The sample taken for sequencing was a population of CD138-negative cells sorted from bone marrow. The gene calls are TRBV7-3 and TRBJ2-4; 10 bases align to TRBD1. Written as DNA, the CDR3 is TGTGCCAGCAGCCCTGGGACAGGGGTCGGGCCCGCCAAAAACATTCAGTACTTC. Encoded protein: CASSPGTGVGPAKNIQYF.